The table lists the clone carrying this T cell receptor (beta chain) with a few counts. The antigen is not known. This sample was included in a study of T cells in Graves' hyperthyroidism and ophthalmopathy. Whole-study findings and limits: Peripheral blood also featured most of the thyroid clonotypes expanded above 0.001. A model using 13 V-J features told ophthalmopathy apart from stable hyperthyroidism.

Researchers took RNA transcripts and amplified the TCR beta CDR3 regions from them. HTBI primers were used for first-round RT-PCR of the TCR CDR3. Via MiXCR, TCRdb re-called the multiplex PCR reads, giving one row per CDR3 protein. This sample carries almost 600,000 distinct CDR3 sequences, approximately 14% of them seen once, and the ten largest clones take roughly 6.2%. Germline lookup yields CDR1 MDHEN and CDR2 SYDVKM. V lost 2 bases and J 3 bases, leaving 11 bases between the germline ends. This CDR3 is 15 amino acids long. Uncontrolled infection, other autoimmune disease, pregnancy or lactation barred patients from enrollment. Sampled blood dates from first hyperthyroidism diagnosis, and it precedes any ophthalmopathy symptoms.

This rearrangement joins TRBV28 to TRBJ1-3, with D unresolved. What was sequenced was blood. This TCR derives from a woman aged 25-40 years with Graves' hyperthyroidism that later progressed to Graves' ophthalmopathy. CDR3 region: CASSLPVGSGNTIYF. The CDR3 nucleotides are TGTGCCAGCAGTTTACCGGTGGGAAGTGGAAACACCATATATTTT.